This passage covers 13 T cell receptor beta chains from one sample sequenced in a study of CD8 T cells in Susac syndrome (dated 2019 in TCRdb). The library was produced with the immunoSEQ multiplex PCR assay. RNA was extracted with the RNeasy kit and 0.5 to 1 ug was reverse transcribed using random hexamers. The public reads were run again by TCRdb, first through fastp at Q25 and then through MiXCR, and only productive beta chains were kept. Identical CDR3 proteins give one entry, which carries the most common genes and DNA. In this sample the table shows 160,000 or so distinct CDR3 sequences, 95% to 96% of which occur a single time. About 0.15% of the sample comes from the top ten. Sample: CD8+ T cells from PBMCs. Receptors originate from a human donor with multiple sclerosis.

J is TRBJ1-1 and V is TRBV20-1; D not resolved. The CDR3 is 13 amino acids. Per germline, CDR1 DFQATT and CDR2 SNEGSKA (reference sequence). Trimming pared 6 bases from V and 0 bases from J, leaving 11 bases between. In nucleotides, the CDR3 is TGCAGTGCGCGCCAGCCCCTGAACACTGAAGCTTTCTTT. As protein: CSARQPLNTEAFF.

J is TRBJ2-7 and V is TRBV5-6; the match to TRBD1 covers 8 bases. The CDR3 is 13 amino acids. Per the germline V gene, CDR1 is SGHDT and CDR2 is YYEEEE. With 4 bases clipped from V and 2 bases from J, the junction kept 2 bases outside the gene matches. The CDR3 DNA reads TGTGCCAGCAGCGCGACAGGGGCCTACGAGCAGTACTTC. Translation gives CASSATGAYEQYF.

This clonotype has just one count. V is TRBV20-1 and J is TRBJ2-1; a possible D gene is TRBD2 (5 bases). V was clipped by 3 bases and J by 3 bases, with 9 bases between them. Per the germline V gene, CDR1 is DFQATT and CDR2 is SNEGSKA (reference sequence). CDR3 size: 13 residues. The CDR3: CSARDFNYNEQFF. CDR3 DNA sequence: TGCAGTGCTAGGGACTTCAACTACAATGAGCAGTTCTTC.

V usage is TRBV20-1 and J usage is TRBJ2-1; 8 bases are shared with TRBD2. Per the germline V gene, CDR1 is DFQATT and CDR2 is SNEGSKA (reference sequence). Unmatched junction bases numbered 16, after V lost 4 bases and J lost 8 bases. The CDR3 spans 16 residues. The CDR3 spells CSATSPKGSGAYEQFF. The CDR3 DNA reads as TGCAGTGCTACGAGTCCGAAGGGTAGCGGGGCCTATGAGCAGTTCTTC.

The rearrangement joins TRBV7-9 to TRBJ2-1; TRBD2 aligns across 8 bases. The J segment lost 5 bases and the V segment lost 5 bases, leaving 8 bases of the junction unmatched. The CDR3 totals 15 residues. Per the germline V gene, CDR1 is SEHNR and CDR2 is FQNEAQ (reference sequence). CDR3: CASSLVGLGHNEQFF. CDR3 nucleotides: TGTGCCAGCAGCCTGGTGGGACTAGGGCACAATGAGCAGTTCTTC.

V and J are TRBV23-1 and TRBJ2-5; D possibly corresponds to TRBD2 (5 bases). TRBV23-1 is an open reading frame, and its role is uncertain. This CDR3 spans 14 amino acids. The V gene lost 0 bases and the J gene lost 5 bases, with 10 bases spanning the gap. The CDR3 region is CASSQSWRAETQYF. CDR3 bases: TGCGCCAGCAGTCAATCCTGGCGGGCCGAGACCCAGTACTTC.

This chain connects TRBV20-1 to TRBJ1-5; D perhaps matches TRBD1 (6 bases). The germline V gene encodes CDR1 DFQATT and CDR2 SNEGSKA (reference sequence). This CDR3 region has 15 residues. V lost 4 bases and J 7 bases, leaving 20 bases between the germline ends. CDR3 amino acids: CSAIRGKNLLQPQHF. The CDR3 DNA reads as TGCAGTGCTATTAGGGGGAAAAACCTATTACAGCCCCAGCATTTT.

V usage is TRBV18 and J usage is TRBJ2-1; 7 bases agree with TRBD1. With 5 bases clipped from V and 2 bases from J, the junction kept 9 bases outside the gene matches. Germline assignment: CDR1 KGHSH and CDR2 LQKENI. The CDR3 totals 16 residues. The CDR3 bases are TGTGCCAGCTCAGATATCGGGACAGAAGCCTACAATGAGCAGTTCTTC. Its protein product is CASSDIGTEAYNEQFF.

The chain couples TRBV29-1 to TRBJ2-5; possible D gene TRBD2, 6 bases. CDR3 length equals 12 residues. Germline V gene lookup returns CDR1 SQVTM and CDR2 ANQGSEA. V lost 4 bases and J lost 6, with 12 bases in between. CDR3 bases: TGCAGCGTTGTAGGAGGGACGCAGACCCAGTACTTC. Translated: CSVVGGTQTQYF.

This sequence joins TRBV3-1 and TRBJ1-5; no clear D gene. This CDR3 is 17 amino acids long. The V end was cut by 0 bases, the J end by 3 bases, with 15 bases between. The germline gives CDR1 LGHDT, CDR2 YNNKEL (reference sequence). CDR3 protein: CASSQEGGGPLNQPQHF. CDR3 DNA sequence: TGTGCCAGCAGCCAAGAAGGAGGAGGGCCGCTCAATCAGCCCCAGCATTTT.

This clonotype has only one observation. CDR3 region: CATSRIAQGSYNEQFF. Here the CDR3 DNA reads TGTGCCACCAGCAGGATTGCACAGGGTTCCTACAATGAGCAGTTCTTC. The chain carries TRBV15 and TRBJ2-1; TRBD1 is a possible D gene (6 bases). Germline V gene sequence: CDR1 LNHNV, CDR2 YYDKDF (reference sequence). V was clipped by 3 bases and J by 1 base, with 13 bases between them. This CDR3 has 16 residues. The whole variable domain, remainder taken from reference TRBV15 and TRBJ2-1, is DAMVIQNPRYQVTQFGKPVTLSCSQTLNHNVMYWYQQKSSQAPKLLFHYYDKDFNNEADTPDNFQSRRPNTSFCFLDIRSPGLGDTAMYLCATSRIAQGSYNEQFFGPGTRLTVL.

J is TRBJ2-1 and V is TRBV5-1; 10 nucleotides match TRBD1. Germline values: CDR1 SGHRS, CDR2 YFSETQ. V trimming: 6 bases; J trimming: 10 bases; junction bases outside the gene matches: 10. The CDR3 length is 14 residues. The CDR3 region is CASNNRDRGVEQFF. DNA of the CDR3: TGCGCCAGCAACAACCGGGACAGGGGCGTAGAGCAGTTCTTC.

The chain uses TRBV20-1 and TRBJ2-1; 12 bases line up with TRBD2. Per germline, CDR1 DFQATT and CDR2 SNEGSKA (reference sequence). The CDR3 has 18 amino acids. The trim removed 0 bases at V and 3 bases at J, leaving 9 bases unmatched. CDR3 DNA sequence: TGCAGTGCTAGAGATCGGCTAGCGGGGGGGCTCCTCTACAATGAGCAGTTCTTC. It yields the protein CSARDRLAGGLLYNEQFF.